The 27 T cell receptor beta chains below come from one sample, sequenced in a study of T-cell reconstitution after alpha-beta-depleted transplantation in children. Library preparation (for TCRbeta) was performed with unique molecular identifiers. TCRdb analysed the PCR reads with MiXCR anew, one entry per CDR3 protein. The sample comprises roughly 790,000 distinct CDR3 sequences, around 17% of which are singletons, and roughly 5% rests with the top ten. This material consisted of PBMCs, mostly from graft donor cells, taken 360 days after TCRalphabeta/CD19-depleted stem cell transplant. The source of these receptors is a male patient between 10 and 17 years old who had a stem cell transplant for acute lymphoblastic leukemia, so the T cells may come from the graft donor.

This clonotype has at least ten counts. The CDR3 loop is CASSQESSGLQETQYF. The CDR3 bases are TGTGCCAGCAGCCAAGAGTCCTCCGGCCTCCAAGAGACCCAGTACTTC. This chain uses TRBV4-2 with TRBJ2-5; D not certain. Germline V lookup: CDR1 LGHNA, CDR2 YNFKEQ. Trimming left V 0 bases short and J 1 base short, with 12 bases between. This CDR3 is 16 amino acids long.

This clonotype was recorded a few times. The chain couples TRBV20-1 to TRBJ1-2, with 12 bases matching TRBD1. Germline CDR1 DFQATT, CDR2 SNEGSKA (reference sequence). J gave up 7 bases and V 0 bases, and 6 bases lay outside the gene matches. The CDR3 extends over 15 amino acids. CDR3 nucleotide sequence: TGCAGTGCTAGAGACCCGGGACAGGGGGCCTCTGGCTACACCTTC. Amino acids: CSARDPGQGASGYTF.

V usage is TRBV12-3 or TRBV12-4 and J usage is TRBJ2-4; D is undetermined. This CDR3 region has 11 residues. Trimming left V 6 bases short and J 8 bases short, with 8 bases between. The CDR3 loop reads CASSNGDIQYF. Here the CDR3 DNA reads TGTGCCAGCAGCAATGGGGACATTCAGTACTTC.

The rearrangement uses TRBV20-1 and TRBJ2-1; the D gene is possibly TRBD2 (6 bases). The CDR3 consists of 14 residues. CDR1 and CDR2 (germline): DFQATT, SNEGSKA (reference sequence). V lost 6 bases, J lost 6 bases, and 18 bases lay in between. CDR3 region: CSASQRGGSNEQFF. DNA of the CDR3: TGCAGTGCCAGTCAAAGGGGAGGCTCCAATGAGCAGTTCTTC.

This clonotype was detected only a few times. The CDR3 DNA reads TGCGCCAGCAGCCAAGATCCCACGACCTCCTACGAGCAGTACTTC. Translating gives CASSQDPTTSYEQYF. The chain joins TRBV4-1 to TRBJ2-7; D unclear. The CDR3 length is 15 residues. Germline CDR1 and CDR2: MGHRA and YSYEKL. Trimming removed 0 bases at V and 0 bases at J, with 9 bases between.

The chain carries TRBV2 and TRBJ2-1, with 9 nucleotides matching TRBD1. CDR3 size: 13 residues. The junction had 4 bases not matched to a gene; V was cut back by 7 bases and J by 6 bases. CDR1 and CDR2 (germline): SNHLY, FYNNEI. The CDR3 loop reads CASTLDRGNEQFF. In nucleotides, the CDR3 is TGTGCCAGCACCCTGGACAGGGGCAATGAGCAGTTCTTC.

Ten or more counts support this clonotype. The chain joins TRBV5-1 to TRBJ2-5, with 7 bases that match TRBD1. The CDR3 covers 14 residues. The V gene end was trimmed by 1 base and the J gene end by 2 bases; junction bases not matched to a gene: 2. Germline loops: CDR1 SGHRS, CDR2 YFSETQ. The CDR3 loop is CASSLLTGQETQYF. The CDR3 DNA reads TGCGCCAGCAGCTTGTTGACAGGGCAAGAGACCCAGTACTTC.

This chain connects TRBV27 to TRBJ1-2; TRBD1 might be the D (6 bases). This CDR3 is built from 16 residues. CDR1 and CDR2 (germline): MNHEY, SMNVEV (reference sequence). V lost 5 bases to trimming and J lost 0 bases, with 16 bases between them. The CDR3 nucleotides read TGTGCCAGCAGTCCCCTAGGACAGAAAGCTAACTATGGCTACACCTTC. The encoded protein is CASSPLGQKANYGYTF.

This clonotype was observed at least ten times. The J gene is TRBJ2-7, the V gene TRBV7-2; the match to TRBD2 covers 10 bases. This CDR3 region has 14 residues. Germline assignment: CDR1 SGHTA and CDR2 FQGNSA. V gave up 2 bases and J gave up 4 bases; unmatched junction bases: 2. The CDR3 reads CASSLTAGGYEQYF. The CDR3 DNA follows: TGTGCCAGCAGCTTAACAGCGGGAGGGTACGAGCAGTACTTC.

CDR3 in DNA: TGCAGTGCTAGAGGAGTGCGAACCTCCCCACCCAATGAGCAGTTCTTC. Translated, it gives CSARGVRTSPPNEQFF. V and J are TRBV20-1 and TRBJ2-1; D remains ambiguous. The CDR3 has 16 amino acids. V lost 1 base to trimming and J lost 6 bases, with 19 bases between them. CDR1 and CDR2 (germline): DFQATT, SNEGSKA (reference sequence).

J is TRBJ2-3 and V is TRBV3-1; possibly TRBD1 for D (7 bases). The ends were cut back, 1 base at V and 6 bases at J, with 14 bases in the middle. This CDR3 has 15 amino acids. Germline V lookup: CDR1 LGHDT, CDR2 YNNKEL (reference sequence). DNA of the CDR3: TGTGCCAGCAGCCAAGTGTCAGGGGGGTTCGATACGCAGTATTTT. Protein: CASSQVSGGFDTQYF.

This clonotype was recorded a few times. This sequence joins TRBV5-1 and TRBJ2-7; D call uncertain. Germline CDR1 reads SGHRS; CDR2 reads YFSETQ. Deletions cut 0 bases from V and 5 bases from J, with 12 bases between. CDR3 length: 14 amino acids. The CDR3 is CASSLVGIVHEQYF. CDR3 nucleotides: TGCGCCAGCAGCTTGGTGGGGATCGTCCACGAGCAGTACTTC.

This clonotype showed up just a few times. The rearrangement uses TRBV20-1 and TRBJ1-1, with TRBD1 matching over 7 bases. This CDR3 has 14 amino acids. Germline-derived CDR1 and CDR2 are DFQATT and SNEGSKA (reference sequence). V shed 2 bases, J shed 1 base, and the junction held 4 bases outside the gene matches. This CDR3 reads CSARNRGTNTEAFF. For the CDR3, the DNA is TGCAGTGCTAGAAACAGGGGAACGAACACTGAAGCTTTCTTT.

The chain employs TRBV29-1 and TRBJ1-1; D unresolved. The CDR3 is made up of 10 amino acids. The germline gives CDR1 SQVTM, CDR2 ANQGSEA. This CDR3 reads CIPSGTEAFF. In DNA, the CDR3 is TGCATCCCCTCGGGGACTGAAGCTTTCTTT.

This clonotype was counted at least ten times. The chain uses TRBV7-7 and TRBJ2-1; D tentatively fits TRBD1 or TRBD2 (5 bases each). The germline CDR1 and CDR2 sequences are SSHAT and FNYEAQ (reference sequence). V lost 5 bases and J lost 1, with 18 bases in between. The CDR3 loop spans 17 amino acids. This CDR3 is CASSPQGRGPSYNEQFF. CDR3 DNA: TGTGCCAGCAGCCCGCAGGGACGCGGACCGTCCTACAATGAGCAGTTCTTC.

The rearrangement uses TRBV20-1 and TRBJ1-3; 9 bases match TRBD1. The junction had 11 bases not matched to a gene; V was cut back by 3 bases and J by 8 bases. The CDR3 is 15 residues long. From germline, CDR1 is DFQATT and CDR2 SNEGSKA (reference sequence). This CDR3 is CSARRVRTGDHTIYF. The CDR3 DNA reads as TGCAGTGCTAGGAGGGTCAGGACAGGGGATCACACCATATATTTT.

CDR3 nucleotide sequence: TGTGCCAGCAGGTGGGCTAGCGGGCCCTACGAGCAGTACTTC. It is translated as CASRWASGPYEQYF. The V call is TRBV12-3 or TRBV12-4, the J call TRBJ2-7; 8 bases line up with TRBD2. The V and J ends lost 6 bases and 2 bases, in that order; junction bases with no gene match: 6. This CDR3 comprises 14 residues.

The rearrangement uses TRBV6-1 and TRBJ1-4, with D unresolved. Germline V gene sequence: CDR1 MNHNS, CDR2 SASEGT. This CDR3 spans 15 amino acids. V was clipped by 0 bases and J by 6 bases, with 11 bases between them. CDR3 region: CASSEADGRDEKLFF. The CDR3 nucleotides read TGTGCCAGCAGTGAAGCGGACGGTAGGGATGAAAAACTGTTTTTT.

The chain uses TRBV5-1 and TRBJ2-3, with 9 bases aligning to TRBD2. Germline lookup yields CDR1 SGHRS and CDR2 YFSETQ. CDR3 length: 14 residues. V dropped 0 bases and J dropped 5; count of bases not matched to a gene: 1. The CDR3 DNA sequence: TGCGCCAGCAGCTTGGTTAGCGGGGGAGATACGCAGTATTTT. It translates to CASSLVSGGDTQYF.

V and J are TRBV20-1 and TRBJ1-2; D perhaps matches TRBD1 (5 bases). Trimming stripped 4 bases from V and 6 bases from J, with 15 bases between. Germline CDR1 DFQATT, CDR2 SNEGSKA (reference sequence). The CDR3 sequence is 13 residues long. The CDR3 region is CSATPEGPHGYTF. The CDR3 coding sequence is TGCAGTGCTACCCCGGAGGGGCCCCATGGCTACACCTTC.

This clonotype was recorded a few times. CDR3 sequence reads: CASSHDRKKKTGSGGRQHTQYF. The CDR3 coding sequence is TGTGCCAGCAGCCATGATCGGAAAAAGAAAACCGGTAGCGGCGGGAGGCAACATACGCAGTATTTT. V gene TRBV3-1 combines with J gene TRBJ2-3; 8 bases are shared with TRBD2. CDR1 and CDR2 (germline): LGHDT, YNNKEL (reference sequence). V gave up 3 bases and J gave up 7 bases; unmatched junction bases: 30. CDR3 length: 22 residues.

This clonotype showed up just a few times. This chain joins TRBV20-1 and TRBJ1-1; no definite D call. Trimming took off 3 bases at V and 3 bases at J, with 17 bases between the two ends. The CDR3 spans 15 residues. Germline V gene lookup returns CDR1 DFQATT and CDR2 SNEGSKA (reference sequence). CDR3 DNA: TGCAGTGCTAGGCAGGCGGGAGGCAAGGACACTGAAGCTTTCTTT. Residues: CSARQAGGKDTEAFF.

In its sample, this clonotype was seen many times. V is TRBV20-1 and J is TRBJ2-2, with 7 positions matching TRBD2. Germline V lookup: CDR1 DFQATT, CDR2 SNEGSKA (reference sequence). The CDR3 has 13 amino acids. The junction had 5 bases not matched to a gene; V was cut back by 6 bases and J by 4 bases. In nucleotides, the CDR3 is TGCAGTGCGCGGGACTACCCCACCGGGGAGCTGTTTTTT. Translated: CSARDYPTGELFF.

The chain carries TRBV4-2 and TRBJ1-1; 11 positions agree with TRBD1. In germline, CDR1 is LGHNA, CDR2 YNFKEQ. This CDR3 has 15 amino acids. V was clipped by 4 bases and J by 11 bases; unmatched bases: 12. The CDR3 nucleotides read TGTGCCAGCAGCCTAACCGGGACAGGGGGACTCGGGGCTTTCTTT. Amino acid sequence: CASSLTGTGGLGAFF.

The chain has TRBV30 and TRBJ2-3; tentatively, D is TRBD1 (6 bases). The CDR3 sequence is 13 residues long. Deletions cut 5 bases from V and 3 bases from J, with 12 bases between. Looked up from germline, CDR1 is GTSNPN and CDR2 is SVGIG (reference sequence). The CDR3 loop reads CAWEGVGTDTQYF. The CDR3 DNA reads as TGTGCCTGGGAGGGGGTTGGGACAGATACGCAGTATTTT.

This chain connects TRBV4-1 to TRBJ2-1, with 9 bases aligning to TRBD2. Germline loops: CDR1 MGHRA, CDR2 YSYEKL. The CDR3 runs to 16 residues. V gave up 1 base and J gave up 8 bases; unmatched junction bases: 9. CDR3 sequence reads: CASSQAELAGRHEQFF. The DNA for the CDR3 is TGCGCCAGCAGCCAAGCGGAGCTAGCGGGACGCCATGAGCAGTTCTTC.

The chain couples TRBV24-1 to TRBJ2-5; possibly TRBD2 for D (6 bases). V was trimmed by 4 bases and J by 7 bases, leaving 12 bases between them. The germline V gene has CDR1 KGHDR and CDR2 SFDVKD. The CDR3 contains 13 residues. The CDR3 reads CATSERRDGTQYF. The CDR3 DNA is TGTGCCACCAGTGAGAGGCGGGATGGGACCCAGTACTTC.